The 4 T cell receptor beta chains listed next were all sequenced from one sample in a study of CD8 T cells in ankylosing spondylitis. A single record per CDR3 protein comes from TCRdb applying MiXCR to the 5' RACE reads. The data hold 250,000 or so distinct CDR3 sequences, with roughly 10% observed a single time. The sample comprised blood, either unsorted or a sorted T cell fraction (not recorded which). Every receptor here comes from a male donor with ankylosing spondylitis or in good health (not recorded which).

In its sample, this clonotype was seen a few times. The chain carries TRBV29-1 and TRBJ2-3, with 8 bases that match TRBD1. Germline trimming cut 3 bases from V and 5 bases from J; bases unmatched to any gene: 10. The CDR3 length is 15 residues. Germline CDR1 SQVTM, CDR2 ANQGSEA. CDR3: CSVERDRLGIDTQYF. The CDR3 nucleotides are TGCAGCGTTGAGAGGGACAGGCTGGGGATAGATACGCAGTATTTT.

The genes are TRBV11-1 and TRBJ2-1, with 9 bases matching TRBD2. This CDR3 comprises 22 residues. V gave up 0 bases and J gave up 2 bases; unmatched junction bases: 20. CDR1 and CDR2 from the germline V gene are SGHAT and FQDESV (reference sequence). CDR3 sequence: CASSLAPSLAGTPTVPYNEQFF. For the CDR3, the DNA is TGTGCCAGCAGCTTAGCCCCGTCGCTAGCGGGAACTCCTACCGTCCCCTACAATGAGCAGTTCTTC.

This clonotype was found a few times. The V gene is TRBV28, the J gene TRBJ2-2, with D possibly TRBD1 on 5 matching bases. Germline lookup yields CDR1 MDHEN and CDR2 SYDVKM. Trimming pared 3 bases from V and 4 bases from J, leaving 15 bases between. The CDR3 consists of 16 residues. The CDR3 coding sequence is TGTGCCAGCAGTTTTTACAGGCCCGACGGCACCGGGGAGCTGTTTTTT. Translating gives CASSFYRPDGTGELFF.

This clonotype has a count of ten or more. The chain employs TRBV6-1 and TRBJ1-2, with 7 nucleotides matching TRBD1. The CDR3 contains 15 residues. V trimming: 3 bases; J trimming: 2 bases; junction bases outside the gene matches: 6. The V gene's germline CDR1 is MNHNS and CDR2 SASEGT. This chain's CDR3 is CASSDLGTANYGYTF. CDR3 coding DNA: TGTGCCAGCAGTGATCTCGGGACAGCGAACTATGGCTACACCTTC.